This T cell receptor (beta chain) was captured in a study of CD8+CD57+ T cells in acquired aplastic anemia. The overall study: Sorted CD4+ plus CD8+ cells gave DNA averaging roughly 3.5 ug.

Template material for TCR beta VDJ and CDR3 profiling consisted of genomic DNA. TCRdb passed the reads through MiXCR, listing each CDR3 protein once. Among around 190,000 distinct CDR3 sequences listed, over 60% were seen once. The receptor comes from a human donor in good health. The sequenced sample was sorted CD4+, CD8+, or CD8+CD57+ T cells (not recorded which) from PBMCs.

The CDR3, as DNA: TGTGCCAGCAGTGACCCGGGACTAGCGGGAGCGAGGATAGCCAAAAACATTCAGTACTTC. Encoded protein: CASSDPGLAGARIAKNIQYF. This chain uses TRBV7-2 with TRBJ2-4; TRBD2 agrees at 14 bases. The V gene end was trimmed by 6 bases and the J gene end by 0 bases; junction bases not matched to a gene: 13. Germline V gene sequence: CDR1 SGHTA, CDR2 FQGNSA. The CDR3 totals 20 residues.